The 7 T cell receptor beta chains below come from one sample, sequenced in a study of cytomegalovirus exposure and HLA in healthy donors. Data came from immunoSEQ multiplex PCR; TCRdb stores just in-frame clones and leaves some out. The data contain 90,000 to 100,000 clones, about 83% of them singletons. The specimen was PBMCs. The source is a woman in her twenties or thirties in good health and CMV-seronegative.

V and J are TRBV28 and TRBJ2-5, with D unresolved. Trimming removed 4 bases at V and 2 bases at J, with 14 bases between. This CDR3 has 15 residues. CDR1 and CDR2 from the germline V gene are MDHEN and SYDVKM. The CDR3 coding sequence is TGTGCCAGCAGTTCGGCGGCAGTCTTACAAGAGACCCAGTACTTC. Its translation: CASSSAAVLQETQYF.

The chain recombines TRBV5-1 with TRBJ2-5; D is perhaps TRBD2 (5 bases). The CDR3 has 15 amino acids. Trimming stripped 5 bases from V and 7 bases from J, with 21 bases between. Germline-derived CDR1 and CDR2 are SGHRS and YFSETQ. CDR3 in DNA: TGCGCCAGCAGTTACGCCGACCCCGGGGTTGGGACCCAGTACTTC. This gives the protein CASSYADPGVGTQYF.

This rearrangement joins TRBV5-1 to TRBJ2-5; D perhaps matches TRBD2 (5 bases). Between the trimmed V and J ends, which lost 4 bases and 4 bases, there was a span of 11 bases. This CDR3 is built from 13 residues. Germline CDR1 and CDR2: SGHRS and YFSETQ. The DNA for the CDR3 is TGCGCCAGCAGCCCGGGGAGAACAGAGACCCAGTACTTC. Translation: CASSPGRTETQYF.

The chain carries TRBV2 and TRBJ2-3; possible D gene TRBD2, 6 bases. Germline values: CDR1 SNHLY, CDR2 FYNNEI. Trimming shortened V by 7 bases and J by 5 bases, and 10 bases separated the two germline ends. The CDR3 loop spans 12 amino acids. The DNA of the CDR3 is TGTGCCAGCAAAGAGGGAGGAGATACGCAGTATTTT. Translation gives CASKEGGDTQYF.

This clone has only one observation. This chain's CDR3 is CASSYTGRSYEQYF. The CDR3 DNA reads as TGTGCCAGCAGTTACACAGGGCGCTCCTACGAGCAGTACTTC. This chain links TRBV6-5 with TRBJ2-7; D is possibly TRBD1 (6 bases). V was trimmed by 2 bases and J by 0 bases, leaving 8 bases between them. The CDR3 is 14 amino acids. Germline loops: CDR1 MNHEY, CDR2 SVGAGI.

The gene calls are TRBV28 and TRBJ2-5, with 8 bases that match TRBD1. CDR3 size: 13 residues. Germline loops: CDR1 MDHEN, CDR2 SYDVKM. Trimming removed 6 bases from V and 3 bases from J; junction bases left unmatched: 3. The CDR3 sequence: CASSRDRKETQYF. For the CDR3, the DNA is TGTGCCAGCAGCCGGGACAGGAAAGAGACCCAGTACTTC.

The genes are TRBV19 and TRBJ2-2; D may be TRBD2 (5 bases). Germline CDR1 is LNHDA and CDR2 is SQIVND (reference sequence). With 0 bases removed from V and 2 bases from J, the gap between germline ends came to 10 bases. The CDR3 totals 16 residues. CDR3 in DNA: TGTGCCAGTAGTATAGATCGGGAAACAAACACCGGGGAGCTGTTTTTT. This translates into CASSIDRETNTGELFF.